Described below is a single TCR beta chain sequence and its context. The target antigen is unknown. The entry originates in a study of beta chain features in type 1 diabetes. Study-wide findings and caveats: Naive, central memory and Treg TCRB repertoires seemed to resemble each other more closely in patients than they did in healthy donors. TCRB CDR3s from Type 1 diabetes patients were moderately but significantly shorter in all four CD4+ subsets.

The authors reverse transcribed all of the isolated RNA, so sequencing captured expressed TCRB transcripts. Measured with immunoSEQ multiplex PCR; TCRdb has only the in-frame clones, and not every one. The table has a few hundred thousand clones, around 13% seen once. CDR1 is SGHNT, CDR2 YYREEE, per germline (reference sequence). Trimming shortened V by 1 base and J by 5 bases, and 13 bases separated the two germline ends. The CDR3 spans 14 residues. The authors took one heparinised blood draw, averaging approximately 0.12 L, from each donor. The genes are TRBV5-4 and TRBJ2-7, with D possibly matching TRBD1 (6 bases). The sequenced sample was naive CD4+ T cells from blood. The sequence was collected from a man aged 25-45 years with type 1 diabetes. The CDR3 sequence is CASSLRPGDHEQYF. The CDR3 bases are TGTGCCAGCAGCTTGAGGCCAGGGGACCACGAGCAGTACTTC.